Each of the 23 T cell receptor beta chains below was sequenced from the same sample in a study of cytomegalovirus exposure and HLA in healthy donors (dated by TCRdb to 2017 to 2019). Libraries were built with the immunoSEQ multiplex PCR assay. For the multiplex PCR, a mixture combining 60 forward primers for TCR Vbeta segments and 13 reverse primers for TCR Jbeta segments was used. The clones in this table, taken by TCRdb from immuneACCESS, are in-frame only. Not every clone is retained; where verified, under half of the shortfall comes from an unresolved V gene, and the cause of the rest is unknown. Here the sample has 150,000 to 200,000 clones; roughly four fifths occur a single time. The top ten clones comprise around 3.6% of the sample. What was sequenced was PBMCs. Source of these receptors: a man aged 40-50 years in good health and CMV-seropositive.

The V and J genes are TRBV7-2 and TRBJ2-3; D is perhaps TRBD2 (6 bases). This CDR3 is 16 amino acids long. Trimming shortened V by 0 bases and J by 0 bases, and 10 bases separated the two germline ends. Looked up from germline, CDR1 is SGHTA and CDR2 is FQGNSA. Written as DNA, the CDR3 is TGTGCCAGCAGCTTAGCCGGCGGGGTTAGCACAGATACGCAGTATTTT. Residues: CASSLAGGVSTDTQYF.

On this clone itself: An end of the junction does not agree with germline; a read error may underlie this. The same CDR3 is also encoded by other DNA sequences in this sample. The chain couples TRBV4-1 to TRBJ1-1; D is unresolved. In germline, CDR1 is MGHRA, CDR2 YSYEKL. The CDR3 extends over 14 amino acids. For the CDR3, the DNA is TGCGCCAGCTACTCCGGACGGGAGAACACTGAAGCTTTTTTT. Its protein product is CASYSGRENTEAFF.

The V gene is TRBV5-1, the J gene TRBJ2-7; 8 nucleotides agree with TRBD1. The CDR3 sequence is 15 residues long. Germline-derived CDR1 and CDR2 are SGHRS and YFSETQ. The V and J ends lost 0 bases and 2 bases, in that order; junction bases with no gene match: 4. The CDR3 is CASSLAATGAYEQYF. CDR3 DNA sequence: TGCGCCAGCAGCTTGGCCGCGACAGGGGCCTACGAGCAGTACTTC.

This clone occurred a few times. CDR3 loop: CASRTGQGGPQHF. CDR3 nucleotides: TGTGCCAGCAGGACGGGACAGGGTGGGCCCCAGCATTTT. This rearrangement joins TRBV6-5 to TRBJ1-5, with 9 positions matching TRBD1. Germline trimming cut 6 bases from V and 9 bases from J; bases unmatched to any gene: 6. The CDR3 covers 13 residues. Per germline, CDR1 MNHEY and CDR2 SVGAGI.

This rearrangement joins TRBV7-9 to TRBJ2-1; 11 bases align to TRBD2. CDR1 and CDR2 (germline): SEHNR, FQNEAQ (reference sequence). The length of the CDR3 is 16 residues. V lost 7 bases and J lost 8; bases outside the gene matches: 13. CDR3 in amino acids: CASTKGVSGRVDEQFF. The DNA of the CDR3 is TGTGCCAGCACCAAGGGAGTTAGCGGGAGGGTCGATGAGCAGTTCTTC.

The chain employs TRBV7-9 and TRBJ2-3; maybe TRBD1 (5 bases). Germline V gene sequence: CDR1 SEHNR, CDR2 FQNEAQ (reference sequence). V was shortened by 3 bases and J by 5 bases, with 12 bases between the two germline ends. The CDR3 sequence is 14 residues long. CDR3 residues: CASSFGQGRDTQYF. CDR3 DNA sequence: TGTGCCAGCAGCTTCGGTCAGGGCAGAGATACGCAGTATTTT. The full variable domain, rest sourced from reference TRBV7-9 and TRBJ2-3, is DTGVSQNPRHKITKRGQNVTFRCDPISEHNRLYWYRQTLGQGPEFLTYFQNEAQLEKSRLLSDRFSAERPKGSFSTLEIQRTEQGDSAMYLCASSFGQGRDTQYFGPGTRLTVL.

The V gene is TRBV27, the J gene TRBJ2-7; no definite D call. V dropped 8 bases and J dropped 2 bases, with 16 bases sitting between them. The germline V gene has CDR1 MNHEY and CDR2 SMNVEV (reference sequence). The CDR3 sequence is 14 residues long. CDR3 DNA: TGTGCCAGCCGCCCACTTGGAGTCCCCTACGAGCAGTACTTC. It encodes CASRPLGVPYEQYF.

The rearrangement links TRBV27 to TRBJ2-5, with TRBD2 identical over 7 bases. Germline V gene data show CDR1 as MNHEY and CDR2 as SMNVEV (reference sequence). V gave up 2 bases and J gave up 6 bases; unmatched junction bases: 12. This CDR3 has 16 residues. CDR3 nucleotides: TGTGCCAGCAGTTTAAACCCAGCGGGGAGTGGAAAGACCCAGTACTTC. This translates into CASSLNPAGSGKTQYF.

J is TRBJ1-1 and V is TRBV5-4; 8 bases fit TRBD1. CDR3 length: 16 residues. The ends lost 4 bases at V and 4 bases at J; junction bases unmatched: 12. CDR1 is SGHNT and CDR2 is YYREEE in the germline V gene (reference sequence). The CDR3 region has the DNA TGTGCCAGCAGCCTTCACAGGGGGATTGTAAGCACTGAAGCTTTCTTT. This encodes CASSLHRGIVSTEAFF.

The chain links TRBV14 to TRBJ1-5, with TRBD1 identical over 7 bases. Trimming took 1 base from V and 0 from J; bases not matched to a gene: 9. Germline V gene sequence: CDR1 SGHDN, CDR2 FVKESK. The CDR3 is 18 amino acids. The CDR3, as DNA: TGTGCCAGCAGCCAAGTAGGTCTTACAGGGGTTAGCAATCAGCCCCAGCATTTT. Amino acid sequence: CASSQVGLTGVSNQPQHF.

This rearrangement joins TRBV28 to TRBJ1-3, with D perhaps TRBD1 (5 bases). Germline loops: CDR1 MDHEN, CDR2 SYDVKM. Trimming pared 6 bases from V and 0 bases from J, leaving 12 bases between. The CDR3 is 15 amino acids. CDR3 protein: CASSRDSTSGNTIYF. The CDR3 region has the DNA TGTGCCAGCAGCCGGGACTCTACCTCTGGAAACACCATATATTTT.

CDR3 sequence reads: CASSADRGPGKLFF. The CDR3 DNA reads TGTGCCAGCAGCGCAGACAGGGGGCCGGGGAAACTGTTTTTT. This rearrangement joins TRBV7-8 to TRBJ1-4; 10 bases are a match to TRBD1. With 5 bases clipped from V and 11 bases from J, the junction kept 8 bases outside the gene matches. The CDR3 runs 14 residues. From germline, CDR1 is SGHVS and CDR2 FQNEAQ.

The gene calls are TRBV5-6 and TRBJ1-1; D gene ambiguous. CDR1 SGHDT and CDR2 YYEEEE come from the germline V gene. The CDR3 loop spans 15 amino acids. Deletions cut 1 base from V and 1 base from J, with 11 bases between. This chain's CDR3 is CASSLSQIKNTEAFF. The CDR3 DNA follows: TGTGCCAGCAGCTTGTCACAGATCAAGAACACTGAAGCTTTCTTT. The whole variable domain, filled in from reference TRBV5-6 and TRBJ1-1, reads DAGVTQSPTHLIKTRGQQVTLRCSPKSGHDTVSWYQQALGQGPQFIFQYYEEEERQRGNFPDRFSGHQFPNYSSELNVNALLLGDSALYLCASSLSQIKNTEAFFGQGTRLTVV.

This clone was seen a few times. V usage is TRBV4-1 and J usage is TRBJ2-5; 7 bases agree with TRBD1. The V and J ends lost 4 bases and 3 bases, in that order; junction bases with no gene match: 2. The CDR3 length is 13 residues. Germline CDR1 is MGHRA and CDR2 is YSYEKL. The CDR3 here is CASSRDRKETQYF. CDR3 sequence (DNA): TGCGCCAGCAGCCGGGACAGAAAAGAGACCCAGTACTTC.

This chain links TRBV30 with TRBJ2-2; D is perhaps TRBD1 (6 bases). Germline values: CDR1 GTSNPN, CDR2 SVGIG (reference sequence). The CDR3 has 13 amino acids. V lost 3 bases, J lost 5 bases, and 10 bases lay in between. Here the CDR3 DNA reads TGTGCCTGGAGCAGGACAGCTACCGGGGAGCTGTTTTTT. Translating it yields CAWSRTATGELFF.

This clone was detected once. The rearrangement links TRBV6-4 to TRBJ2-1, with 10 positions matching TRBD2. This CDR3 has 16 amino acids. V was pared by 7 bases and J by 9 bases, with 15 bases of the junction left unmatched. Germline CDR1 is MRHNA and CDR2 is SNTAGT. CDR3 sequence reads: CASKGNPKRGGREQFF. CDR3 nucleotide sequence: TGTGCCAGCAAAGGAAATCCGAAGCGGGGGGGCCGTGAGCAGTTCTTC.

V is TRBV9 and J is TRBJ2-4; the D is unclear. Trimming removed 3 bases at V and 1 base at J, with 14 bases between. The CDR3 consists of 16 residues. Germline V gene data show CDR1 as SGDLS and CDR2 as YYNGEE. CDR3 sequence: CASSESRSAAKNIQYF. CDR3 coding DNA: TGTGCCAGCAGCGAATCTAGGTCGGCGGCCAAAAACATTCAGTACTTC. Full variable domain (missing parts from reference TRBV9 and TRBJ2-4): DSGVTQTPKHLITATGQRVTLRCSPRSGDLSVYWYQQSLDQGLQFLIQYYNGEERAKGNILERFSAQQFPDLHSELNLSSLELGDSALYFCASSESRSAAKNIQYFGAGTRLSVL.

The chain couples TRBV15 to TRBJ2-3; TRBD1 might be the D (5 bases). The CDR3 totals 14 residues. V was pared by 1 base and J by 4 bases, with 9 bases between. Germline V CDR1 and CDR2: LNHNV, YYDKDF (reference sequence). CDR3 bases: TGTGCCACCAGCAGAGGGGGCTTTGCAGATACGCAGTATTTT. Its translation is CATSRGGFADTQYF.

The rearrangement joins TRBV15 to TRBJ1-5; D is uncertain. Trimming shortened V by 0 bases and J by 3 bases, and 9 bases separated the two germline ends. Germline lookup yields CDR1 LNHNV and CDR2 YYDKDF (reference sequence). The CDR3 is 15 amino acids. In DNA form, the CDR3 reads TGTGCCACCAGCAGAGACGGGTTATCCAATCAGCCCCAGCATTTT. The encoded protein is CATSRDGLSNQPQHF.

The chain carries TRBV28 and TRBJ2-2; tentative D call: TRBD2 (6 bases). Germline assignment: CDR1 MDHEN and CDR2 SYDVKM. The V and J ends lost 6 bases and 0 bases respectively, with 14 bases between them. The CDR3 covers 16 residues. The CDR3 coding sequence is TGTGCCAGCAGCCGAAGGGGCGGGACGAACACCGGGGAGCTGTTTTTT. Translated: CASSRRGGTNTGELFF.

This clone was observed a handful of times. The gene calls are TRBV18 and TRBJ2-7; TRBD1 agrees at 9 bases. The V gene end was trimmed by 3 bases and the J gene end by 3 bases; junction bases not matched to a gene: 3. The CDR3 contains 14 residues. CDR1 KGHSH and CDR2 LQKENI come from the germline V gene. CDR3 protein: CASSPDRGGYEQYF. The CDR3 DNA sequence: TGTGCCAGCTCACCCGACAGGGGGGGCTACGAGCAGTACTTC. Variable domain in full (rest from reference TRBV18 and TRBJ2-7): NAGVMQNPRHLVRRRGQEARLRCSPMKGHSHVYWYRQLPEEGLKFMVYLQKENIIDESGMPKERFSAEFPKEGPSILRIQQVVRGDSAAYFCASSPDRGGYEQYFGPGTRLTVT.

The V call is TRBV11-2, the J call TRBJ2-5; no reliable D call. Trimming removed 4 bases from V and 0 bases from J, with 6 bases in between. CDR3 length: 13 amino acids. Germline V lookup: CDR1 SGHAT, CDR2 FQNNGV. The CDR3 sequence: CASSSEYQETQYF. In nucleotides, the CDR3 is TGTGCCAGCAGCTCTGAGTACCAAGAGACCCAGTACTTC.

The rearrangement uses TRBV14 and TRBJ2-7; 9 bases line up with TRBD1. The CDR3 is 15 amino acids. Germline values: CDR1 SGHDN, CDR2 FVKESK. Trimming took 1 base from V and 2 from J; bases not matched to a gene: 3. CDR3 in amino acids: CASSQVQGATYEQYF. As DNA, the CDR3 is TGTGCCAGCAGCCAAGTACAGGGGGCCACCTACGAGCAGTACTTC.